The clone carrying this TCR beta chain was observed at least ten times. Its antigen is currently unknown. TCRdb re-called the RT-PCR reads through MiXCR, storing one row per CDR3 protein. Altogether under 950,000 distinct CDR3 sequences are present, 21% being singletons, with the ten largest covering 10%. Germline V lookup: CDR1 SGHAT, CDR2 FQDESV (reference sequence). Trimming left V 4 bases short and J 0 bases short, with 16 bases between. The CDR3 spans 18 residues. These data originate in a study of response to subunit inactivated influenza vaccine. Regarding the study as a whole: Researchers suggested that each seasonal influenza vaccination recruits few new T cells.

This chain connects TRBV11-1 to TRBJ2-6; weak D call: TRBD1 (5 bases). The source material was PBMCs from blood, sampled 4 to 6 days after vaccination. The TCR originated in a man aged 45 to 65 who received an inactivated influenza vaccine. The CDR3 sequence is CASSYIRASSSGANVLTF. CDR3 nucleotide sequence: TGTGCCAGCAGCTATATCAGGGCGAGTAGCTCTGGGGCCAACGTCCTGACTTTC.